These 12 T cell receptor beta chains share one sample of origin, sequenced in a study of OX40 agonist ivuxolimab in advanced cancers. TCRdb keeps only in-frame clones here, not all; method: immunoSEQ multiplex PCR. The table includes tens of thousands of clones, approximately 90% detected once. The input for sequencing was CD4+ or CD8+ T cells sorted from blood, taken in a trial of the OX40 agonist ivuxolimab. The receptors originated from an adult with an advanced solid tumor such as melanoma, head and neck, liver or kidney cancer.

CDR3 sequence reads: CASSFNNPDNEQFF. The DNA for the CDR3 is TGTGCCAGCAGCTTCAACAACCCGGACAATGAGCAGTTCTTC. The V gene is TRBV7-6, the J gene TRBJ2-1; no clear D. The germline V gene has CDR1 SGHVS and CDR2 FNYEAQ. The CDR3 length is 14 residues. V was trimmed by 3 bases and J by 5 bases, leaving 11 bases between them.

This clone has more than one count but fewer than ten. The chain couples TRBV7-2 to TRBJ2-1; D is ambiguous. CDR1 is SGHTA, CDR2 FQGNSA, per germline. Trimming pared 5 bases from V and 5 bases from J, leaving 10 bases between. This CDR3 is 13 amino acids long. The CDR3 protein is CASSLGPNNEQFF. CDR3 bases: TGTGCCAGCAGCCTCGGACCTAACAATGAGCAGTTCTTC.

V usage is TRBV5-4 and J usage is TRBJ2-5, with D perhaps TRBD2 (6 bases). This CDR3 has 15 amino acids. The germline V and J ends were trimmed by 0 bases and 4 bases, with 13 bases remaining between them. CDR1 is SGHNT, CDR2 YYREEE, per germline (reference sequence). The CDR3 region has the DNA TGTGCCAGCAGCTTGGTTTTGGGGGGAGGAGAGACCCAGTACTTC. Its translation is CASSLVLGGGETQYF.

The CDR3 DNA reads as TGTGCCATCAGTGAGTCAGTAGGAGCGCATGGCTACACCTTC. Its protein product is CAISESVGAHGYTF. The genes are TRBV10-3 and TRBJ1-2; D call uncertain. The CDR3 is 14 residues long. Germline lookup yields CDR1 ENHRY and CDR2 SYGVKD. Trimming pared 0 bases from V and 6 bases from J, leaving 11 bases between.

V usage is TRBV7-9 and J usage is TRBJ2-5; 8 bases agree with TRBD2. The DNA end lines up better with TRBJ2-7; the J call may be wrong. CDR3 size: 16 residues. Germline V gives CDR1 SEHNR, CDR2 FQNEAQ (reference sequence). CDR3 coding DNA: TGTGCCAGCAGCTTTCGCGGAGCGGGAGTTGGGTACGAGCAGTACTTC. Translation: CASSFRGAGVGYEQYF.

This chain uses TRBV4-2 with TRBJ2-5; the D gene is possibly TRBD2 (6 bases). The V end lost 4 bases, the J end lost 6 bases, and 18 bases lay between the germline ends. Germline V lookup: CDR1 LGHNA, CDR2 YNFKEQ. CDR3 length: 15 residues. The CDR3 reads CASSPEVEGQKTQYF. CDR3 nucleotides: TGTGCCAGCAGCCCGGAGGTGGAGGGCCAGAAGACCCAGTACTTC.

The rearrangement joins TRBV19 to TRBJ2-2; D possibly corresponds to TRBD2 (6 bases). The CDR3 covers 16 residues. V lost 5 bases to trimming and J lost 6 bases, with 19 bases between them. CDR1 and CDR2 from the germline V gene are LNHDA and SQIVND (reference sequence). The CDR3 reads CASSGGPGRTAGELFF. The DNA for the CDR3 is TGTGCCAGTAGTGGAGGTCCCGGGAGAACGGCCGGGGAGCTGTTTTTT.

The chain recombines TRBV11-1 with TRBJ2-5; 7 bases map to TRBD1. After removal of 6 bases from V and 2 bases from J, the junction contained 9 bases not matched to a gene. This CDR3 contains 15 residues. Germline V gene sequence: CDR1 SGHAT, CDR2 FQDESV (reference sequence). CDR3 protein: CASRKSGTEQETQYF. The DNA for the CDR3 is TGTGCCAGCAGAAAATCCGGGACAGAGCAAGAGACCCAGTACTTC.

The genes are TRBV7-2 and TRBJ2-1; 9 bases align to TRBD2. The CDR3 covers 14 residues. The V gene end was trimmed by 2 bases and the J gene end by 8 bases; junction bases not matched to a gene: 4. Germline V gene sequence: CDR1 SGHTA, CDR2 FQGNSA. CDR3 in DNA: TGTGCCAGCAGCTTAAAGCTAGCGGGACATGAGCAGTTCTTC. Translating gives CASSLKLAGHEQFF.

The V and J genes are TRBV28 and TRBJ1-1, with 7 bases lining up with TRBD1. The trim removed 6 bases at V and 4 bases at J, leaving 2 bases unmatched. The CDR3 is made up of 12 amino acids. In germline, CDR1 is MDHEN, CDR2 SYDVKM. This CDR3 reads CASRTGSTEAFF. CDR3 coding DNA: TGTGCCAGCAGGACAGGGAGCACTGAAGCTTTCTTT.

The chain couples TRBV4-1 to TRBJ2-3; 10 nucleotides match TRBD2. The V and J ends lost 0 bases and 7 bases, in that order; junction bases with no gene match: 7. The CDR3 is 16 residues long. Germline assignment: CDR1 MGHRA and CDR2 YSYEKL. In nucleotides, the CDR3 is TGCGCCAGCAGCCAAGAGCAGCTAGCGGGAGCAAATACGCAGTATTTT. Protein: CASSQEQLAGANTQYF.

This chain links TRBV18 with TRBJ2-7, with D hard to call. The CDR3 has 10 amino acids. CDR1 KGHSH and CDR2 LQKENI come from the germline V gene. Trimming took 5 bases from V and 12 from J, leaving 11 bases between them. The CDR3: CASSNQIWYF. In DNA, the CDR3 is TGTGCCAGCTCAAACCAAATTTGGTACTTC. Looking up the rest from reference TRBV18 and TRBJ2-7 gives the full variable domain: NAGVMQNPRHLVRRRGQEARLRCSPMKGHSHVYWYRQLPEEGLKFMVYLQKENIIDESGMPKERFSAEFPKEGPSILRIQQVVRGDSAAYFCASSNQIWYFGPGTRLTVT.